The following is a T cell receptor (beta chain) sequence with its context. These data originate in a study of blood T cell repertoires in COVID-19. Study context: Samples taken during acute and convalescent COVID-19 were collected in the United States, Italy and Spain. Sample material is recorded as cDNA or gDNA derived from T cells, B-cell-depleted T cells, or PBMCs.

In the source study's methods: Amplified reference gene primers provided the basis for estimating nucleated cell counts. Profiled with immunoSEQ multiplex PCR; TCRdb holds only in-frame clones, not every one. V, J and clone size are taken as reported in that table, and D and trimming were inferred from the DNA itself. The sample has some 110,000 clones, 70% to 90% seen once. Input material: peripheral blood. This TCR was recovered from a man under 40 with acute or convalescent COVID-19.

The CDR3 DNA reads as TGTGCCAGCAGCCAAGATAGGGCGGGGAGCTACGAGCAGTACTTC. It is translated as CASSQDRAGSYEQYF. The chain links TRBV4-2 to TRBJ2-7, with D possibly being TRBD2 (6 bases). Germline CDR1 reads LGHNA; CDR2 reads YNFKEQ. V was trimmed by 0 bases and J by 3 bases, leaving 12 bases between them. The CDR3 has 15 amino acids.